Each of the 30 T cell receptor beta chains below was sequenced from the same sample in a study of T cell clonality in common variable immunodeficiency. No antigen has been assigned to these receptors. General study results and limits: Reportedly, TCR beta sequences from common variable immunodeficiency showed fewer deletions and N-nucleotide insertions.

Libraries were prepared by immunoSEQ multiplex PCR; TCRdb keeps only in-frame clonotypes and omits some of them. The sample contains under 20,000 clones, none of them singletons. Source material: peripheral blood mononuclear cells. These receptors were obtained from a human donor with common variable immunodeficiency.

Details on this clone: The read terminates 3 residues before the CDR3 end, so the remaining end is supplied by the germline J gene. The chain has TRBV7-2 and TRBJ1-1; D might be TRBD1 (6 bases). Germline CDR1 and CDR2: SGHTA and FQGNSA. Trimming removed 3 bases from V and 0 bases from J, with 8 bases in between. This CDR3 spans 14 amino acids. CDR3 sequence reads: CASSFNRVNTEAFF. CDR3 DNA (partial): TGTGCCAGCAGCTTCAACAGGGTGAACACTGAA.

The sample holds many counts of this clone. The CDR3 goes on 3 residues after the read ends, and that part is filled in from the germline J gene. The genes are TRBV30 and TRBJ1-5, with D maybe TRBD1 (5 bases). The CDR3 is 13 amino acids. Between the trimmed V and J ends, which lost 2 bases and 5 bases, there was a span of 10 bases. From germline, CDR1 is GTSNPN and CDR2 SVGIG (reference sequence). Here the CDR3 reads CAWSLQGDQPQHF. The CDR3 bases that were read are TGTGCCTGGAGTCTCCAGGGAGATCAGCCC.

This clone was observed a handful of times. The CDR3 is cut off 3 residues early in the read; its end comes from the germline J gene. The chain links TRBV19 to TRBJ1-3; D is possibly TRBD1 (5 bases). Germline-derived CDR1 and CDR2 are LNHDA and SQIVND (reference sequence). This CDR3 comprises 16 residues. Trimming stripped 6 bases from V and 1 base from J, with 16 bases between. The CDR3: CASSRLLDSSGNTIYF. The CDR3 DNA, read in part, is TGTGCCAGTAGCCGCCTTCTCGACAGTTCTGGAAACACC.

With regard to this clone: From the germline J gene comes the end of the CDR3, since the read stops 3 residues before it. V and J are TRBV19 and TRBJ1-4, with 10 positions matching TRBD1. J was trimmed by 8 bases and V by 6 bases; bases with no gene match: 9. There are 15 residues in the CDR3. Germline V gene data show CDR1 as LNHDA and CDR2 as SQIVND (reference sequence). This chain's CDR3 is CASSHLGQGGEKLFF. The CDR3 DNA, read in part, is TGTGCCAGTAGCCACCTCGGACAGGGGGGAGAAAAA. Full variable domain (missing parts from reference TRBV19 and TRBJ1-4): DGGITQSPKYLFRKEGQNVTLSCEQNLNHDAMYWYRQDPGQGLRLIYYSQIVNDFQKGDIAEGYSVSREKKESFPLTVTSAQKNPTAFYLCASSHLGQGGEKLFFGSGTQLSVL.

A word on this clone: The read terminates 3 residues ahead of where the CDR3 ends, so the germline J gene completes it. The genes are TRBV2 and TRBJ1-3; D remains unclear. Trimming removed 6 bases from V and 0 bases from J, with 6 bases in between. Germline values: CDR1 SNHLY, CDR2 FYNNEI. This CDR3 has 13 amino acids. The chain's CDR3 is CASRQSSGNTIYF. The part of the CDR3 DNA that was read is TGTGCCAGCAGGCAGAGCTCTGGAAACACC.

This clone was counted a few times. The read ends 3 residues early relative to the CDR3; the germline J gene fills the gap. This chain uses TRBV5-1 with TRBJ2-7, with 10 positions matching TRBD1. Germline V gene lookup returns CDR1 SGHRS and CDR2 YFSETQ. Trimming at V came to 0 bases and at J to 5 bases, leaving 8 bases not matched to a gene. This CDR3 is built from 16 residues. The CDR3 bases that were read are TGCGCCAGCAGCTTGGCCCGGACAGGGGGAACTGACGAG. This gives the protein CASSLARTGGTDE. The whole CDR3 protein reads CASSLARTGGTDEQYF.

This clone was seen at least ten times. With the read ending 3 residues before the CDR3 end, the germline J gene is used to fill in that end. The chain couples TRBV4-2 to TRBJ2-1; 9 bases align to TRBD2. Germline CDR1 is LGHNA and CDR2 is YNFKEQ. This CDR3 comprises 16 residues. V lost 0 bases, J lost 4 bases, and 4 bases stayed unmatched. The CDR3 region is CASSQEASGVYNEQFF. The part of the CDR3 DNA that was read is TGTGCCAGCAGCCAAGAAGCTAGCGGGGTATACAATGAG.

This clone was picked up many times. CDR3 bases read: TGTGCCAGTAGTACGGCAGGGTTCTCTGGGGCCAACGTC. This translates into CASSTAGFSGANV. The whole CDR3 region reads CASSTAGFSGANVLTF. This chain uses TRBV19 with TRBJ2-6; possibly TRBD1 for D (5 bases). Read coverage stops 3 residues before the CDR3 terminus; the germline J gene supplies the remainder. Trimming removed 4 bases from V and 0 bases from J, with 10 bases in between. The CDR3 has 16 amino acids. Germline CDR1 is LNHDA and CDR2 is SQIVND (reference sequence).

This clone was found many times. The read ends 3 residues before the CDR3 terminus; that terminus is restored from the germline J gene. The genes are TRBV7-2 and TRBJ1-2; D call uncertain. V lost 0 bases to trimming and J lost 2 bases, with 4 bases between them. Germline CDR1 is SGHTA and CDR2 is FQGNSA. This CDR3 has 13 residues. The sequenced CDR3 bases are TGTGCCAGCAGCTTAGCAGGGAACTATGGC. The encoded protein is CASSLAGNYG. The whole CDR3 protein is CASSLAGNYGYTF. The full variable domain, its missing parts supplied by reference TRBV7-2 and TRBJ1-2, is GAGVSQSPSNKVTEKGKDVELRCDPISGHTALYWYRQSLGQGLEFLIYFQGNSAPDKSGLPSDRFSAERTGGSVSTLTIQRTQQEDSAVYLCASSLAGNYGYTFGSGTRLTVV.

Many counts were recorded for this clone. The read halts 3 residues ahead of the CDR3 end, with the missing end drawn from the germline J gene. The rearrangement joins TRBV5-6 to TRBJ1-2; 10 bases align to TRBD1. The germline CDR1 and CDR2 sequences are SGHDT and YYEEEE. The CDR3 has 14 amino acids. V was pared by 3 bases and J by 7 bases, with 6 bases of the junction left unmatched. CDR3 residues: CASSYLTGGAGYTF. Partial CDR3 DNA: TGTGCCAGCAGCTACCTGACAGGGGGCGCTGGC.

This clone was seen a handful of times. A read error may produce the germline difference seen at one junction end. Sequencing ends 3 residues short of the CDR3 end; the germline J gene provides the rest. At the DNA level, this CDR3 is encoded by other sequences in the same sample as well. The chain carries TRBV7-7 and TRBJ2-5, with D maybe TRBD2 (5 bases). The CDR3 extends over 15 amino acids. Germline loops: CDR1 SSHAT, CDR2 FNYEAQ (reference sequence). The CDR3 bases that were read are TGTGCTAGCAGCTTAGCGCTTGCGGCAACAGAGACC. This gives the protein CASSLALAATET. The CDR3 as a whole reads CASSLALAATETQYF. Based on the CDR3 plus reference TRBV7-7 and TRBJ2-5, the full variable domain is GAGVSQSPRYKVTKRGQDVTLRCDPISSHATLYWYQQALGQGPEFLTYFNYEAQPDKSGLPSDRFSAERPEGSISTLTIQRTEQRDSAMYRCASSLALAATETQYFGPGTRLLVL.

As concerns this clone: The read is 3 residues too short to cover the CDR3 end, so that end is filled in from the germline J gene. This sequence joins TRBV7-9 and TRBJ2-2; D remains ambiguous. There are 14 residues in the CDR3. Germline V gene data show CDR1 as SEHNR and CDR2 as FQNEAQ (reference sequence). V lost 5 bases and J 6 bases, leaving 13 bases between the germline ends. This CDR3 reads CASSPDFHPGELFF. The sequenced part of the CDR3 DNA is TGTGCCAGCAGCCCCGACTTCCACCCCGGGGAG. Based on the CDR3 plus reference TRBV7-9 and TRBJ2-2, the full variable domain is DTGVSQNPRHKITKRGQNVTFRCDPISEHNRLYWYRQTLGQGPEFLTYFQNEAQLEKSRLLSDRFSAERPKGSFSTLEIQRTEQGDSAMYLCASSPDFHPGELFFGEGSRLTVL.

In its sample, this clone was seen many times. The observed sequence ends 3 residues before the CDR3 terminus, with the missing tail filled in from the germline J gene. V gene TRBV18 combines with J gene TRBJ1-2; no clear D. Trimming removed 2 bases at V and 0 bases at J, with 7 bases between. Germline assignment: CDR1 KGHSH and CDR2 LQKENI. This CDR3 is built from 14 residues. CDR3 protein: CASSPATANYGYTF. The CDR3 DNA, read in part, is TGTGCCAGCTCACCAGCTACGGCTAACTATGGC. Full variable domain (missing parts from reference TRBV18 and TRBJ1-2): NAGVMQNPRHLVRRRGQEARLRCSPMKGHSHVYWYRQLPEEGLKFMVYLQKENIIDESGMPKERFSAEFPKEGPSILRIQQVVRGDSAAYFCASSPATANYGYTFGSGTRLTVV.

Of note for this clone: With the read ending 3 residues before the CDR3 end, the germline J gene is used to fill in that end. The chain combines TRBV10-2 with TRBJ1-1, with a weak D call TRBD1 (5 bases). Germline V gene data show CDR1 as WSHSY and CDR2 as SAAADI. The CDR3 extends over 12 amino acids. Trimming removed 3 bases from V and 7 bases from J, with 9 bases in between. The sequenced CDR3 bases are TGCGCCAGCAGTGATGGGGCAAGTGAA. It translates to CASSDGASE. The CDR3 reads in full as CASSDGASEAFF.

About this clone: The sequence runs out 3 residues before the end of the CDR3; the remainder is reconstructed from the germline J gene. The rearrangement joins TRBV10-1 to TRBJ2-5; a possible D gene is TRBD2 (5 bases). The V end lost 2 bases, the J end lost 1 base, and 11 bases lay between the germline ends. The CDR3 length is 15 residues. CDR1 is WNHNN, CDR2 SYGVQD, per germline (reference sequence). The part of the CDR3 DNA that was read is TGCGCCAGCAGTGAGGGGGTCGGGGTCCAAGAGACC. It encodes CASSEGVGVQET. The whole CDR3 is CASSEGVGVQETQYF.

This clone was detected many times. The read stops 3 residues short of the end of the CDR3; the missing end is completed from the germline J gene. The chain is built from TRBV10-1 and TRBJ2-1; 11 bases map to TRBD1. CDR1 and CDR2 (germline): WNHNN, SYGVQD (reference sequence). The CDR3 is 14 residues long. The J segment lost 6 bases and the V segment lost 6 bases, leaving 4 bases of the junction unmatched. The covered CDR3 bases are TGCGCCAGCAGAGGACAGGGGGCCCTCAATGAG. Translating it yields CASRGQGALNE. The entire CDR3 reads CASRGQGALNEQFF.

Many counts were recorded for this clone. One junction end does not reproduce the germline sequence, and a read error may be involved. The read ends 3 residues early relative to the CDR3; the germline J gene fills the gap. The chain is built from TRBV4-2 and TRBJ2-7, with 9 bases aligning to TRBD2. Germline CDR1 reads LGHNA; CDR2 reads YNFKEQ. The CDR3 extends over 15 amino acids. The sequenced CDR3 bases are TGCGCCAGCAGCCAAGGGGGCGCGGGAGGGGGCGAG. It yields the protein CASSQGGAGGGE. The entire CDR3 protein is CASSQGGAGGGEQYF.

This clone has only a few counts. From the germline J gene comes the end of the CDR3, since the read stops 3 residues before it. The J gene is TRBJ1-2, the V gene TRBV7-9; D ambiguous. The germline V gene has CDR1 SEHNR and CDR2 FQNEAQ (reference sequence). CDR3 length: 12 residues. CDR3 residues: CASSLAQGGYTF. CDR3 DNA (partial): TGTGCCAGCAGCTTAGCGCAAGGGGGC.

This clone was seen only a few times. The read terminates 3 residues before the CDR3 end, so the remaining end is supplied by the germline J gene. The genes are TRBV5-1 and TRBJ1-5; 7 bases are shared with TRBD1. The CDR3 totals 14 residues. Trimming removed 8 bases from V and 6 bases from J; junction bases left unmatched: 11. Germline CDR1 SGHRS, CDR2 YFSETQ. The sequenced part of the CDR3 DNA is TGCGCCAGGCAGGGGGGAGGCGGCGGTCAGCCC. Translated, it gives CARQGGGGGQP. The complete CDR3 protein is CARQGGGGGQPQHF.

This clone was seen ten or more times. The read comes to an end 3 residues before the CDR3 does, leaving the germline J gene to fill in the end. The rearrangement joins TRBV29-1 to TRBJ1-2; the D gene is possibly TRBD1 (5 bases). The CDR3 has 15 amino acids. CDR1 and CDR2 (germline): SQVTM, ANQGSEA. V was shortened by 6 bases and J by 3 bases, with 20 bases between the two germline ends. This chain's CDR3 is CSVGKGWQGDYGYTF. CDR3 DNA (partial): TGCAGCGTGGGAAAAGGCTGGCAGGGAGACTATGGC.

The DNA read from the CDR3 is TGTGCCAGCTCATCACAGGGGGGGTCCTACGAG. As protein: CASSSQGGSYE. The entire CDR3 protein is CASSSQGGSYEQYF. The J gene is TRBJ2-7, the V gene TRBV18, with a possible D match to TRBD1 (8 bases). The read terminates 3 residues before the CDR3 end, so the remaining end is supplied by the germline J gene. This CDR3 is 14 amino acids long. From germline, CDR1 is KGHSH and CDR2 LQKENI. The V end lost 5 bases, the J end lost 1 base, and 12 bases lay between the germline ends.

This clone was seen a few times. The read is 3 residues too short to cover the CDR3 end, so that end is filled in from the germline J gene. The chain joins TRBV7-3 to TRBJ2-7, with TRBD1 identical over 8 bases. Germline V CDR1 and CDR2: SGHTA, FQGTGA. Trimming at V came to 5 bases and at J to 2 bases, leaving 5 bases not matched to a gene. This CDR3 has 14 amino acids. This CDR3 reads CASSRGQGPYEQYF. CDR3 DNA (partial): TGTGCCAGCAGCCGAGGACAGGGCCCCTACGAG.

As concerns this clone: The CDR3 goes on 3 residues after the read ends, and that part is filled in from the germline J gene. The V and J genes are TRBV7-2 and TRBJ2-1; D is unclear. This CDR3 spans 12 amino acids. Germline V gene sequence: CDR1 SGHTA, CDR2 FQGNSA. Deletions cut 5 bases from V and 6 bases from J, with 8 bases between. The sequenced part of the CDR3 DNA is TGTGCCAGCAGCCCGGTTGGCAATGAG. Translated: CASSPVGNE. In full, the CDR3 is CASSPVGNEQFF.

This clone was seen at least ten times. The read ends 3 residues early relative to the CDR3; the germline J gene fills the gap. The genes are TRBV5-1 and TRBJ2-7; 11 bases line up with TRBD2. Trimming cost V 4 bases and J 3 bases; bases outside gene matches: 3. The CDR3 is made up of 14 amino acids. Germline V gene lookup returns CDR1 SGHRS and CDR2 YFSETQ. The CDR3 spells CASSLLAGDYEQYF. The CDR3 bases that were read are TGCGCCAGCAGCCTACTAGCGGGAGACTACGAG.

This clone was observed a few times. Read coverage stops 3 residues before the CDR3 terminus; the germline J gene supplies the remainder. The chain couples TRBV27 to TRBJ2-7, with D unresolved. The length of the CDR3 is 13 residues. Trimming took off 0 bases at V and 2 bases at J, with 5 bases between the two ends. Per the germline V gene, CDR1 is MNHEY and CDR2 is SMNVEV (reference sequence). The CDR3 bases that were read are TGTGCCAGCAGTTTATCCGTTGCCTACGAG. Protein sequence: CASSLSVAYE. The entire CDR3 protein is CASSLSVAYEQYF.

This clone was counted at least ten times. Read coverage stops 3 residues before the CDR3 terminus; the germline J gene supplies the remainder. The chain couples TRBV5-1 to TRBJ1-1; TRBD1 matches 9 bases. Germline CDR1 and CDR2: SGHRS and YFSETQ. V gave up 4 bases and J gave up 7 bases; unmatched junction bases: 5. CDR3 length equals 13 residues. This chain's CDR3 is CASSPGTGLEAFF. The sequenced CDR3 bases are TGCGCCAGCAGCCCGGGGACAGGGCTTGAA.

This clone occurred many times. The CDR3 end is not reached by the read, which stops 3 residues before it; the germline J gene fills it in. The chain couples TRBV2 to TRBJ2-7; D is ambiguous. The CDR3 is made up of 12 amino acids. With 6 bases removed from V and 3 bases from J, the gap between germline ends came to 9 bases. The germline CDR1 and CDR2 sequences are SNHLY and FYNNEI. The DNA read from the CDR3 is TGTGCCAGCAGACAGATATACTACGAG. Translation: CASRQIYYE. The whole CDR3 sequence is CASRQIYYEQYF. Full variable domain (outside the CDR3, taken from reference TRBV2 and TRBJ2-7): EPEVTQTPSHQVTQMGQEVILRCVPISNHLYFYWYRQILGQKVEFLVSFYNNEISEKSEIFDDQFSVERPDGSNFTLKIRSTKLEDSAMYFCASRQIYYEQYFGPGTRLTVT.

In its sample, this clone was seen a few times. With the read ending 3 residues before the CDR3 end, the germline J gene is used to fill in that end. V usage is TRBV5-1 and J usage is TRBJ2-1, with 8 bases aligning to TRBD1. CDR3 length: 14 amino acids. V lost 3 bases and J lost 5; bases outside the gene matches: 4. From germline, CDR1 is SGHRS and CDR2 YFSETQ. The CDR3 reads CASSSGGAHNEQFF. Partial CDR3 DNA: TGCGCCAGCAGCTCAGGGGGCGCCCACAATGAG.

This clone has ten or more counts. The read is 3 residues too short to cover the CDR3 end, so that end is filled in from the germline J gene. The rearrangement uses TRBV30 and TRBJ1-2, with TRBD1 matching over 9 bases. V was clipped by 8 bases and J by 3 bases; unmatched bases: 7. Per the germline V gene, CDR1 is GTSNPN and CDR2 is SVGIG (reference sequence). The CDR3 has 13 amino acids. The chain's CDR3 is CAREDRGDYGYTF. CDR3 DNA (partial): TGTGCCCGCGAGGACAGGGGTGACTATGGC.

Turning to this clone: Read data end 3 residues before the CDR3 end; the end is taken from the germline J gene. The rearrangement links TRBV18 to TRBJ1-2, with TRBD1 as a possible D gene (6 bases). The CDR3 is 13 amino acids. Trimming took 3 bases from V and 4 from J, leaving 9 bases between them. In germline, CDR1 is KGHSH, CDR2 LQKENI. CDR3 DNA (partial): TGTGCCAGCTCACCGGACAGCGGCTATGGC. The encoded protein is CASSPDSGYG. The full-length CDR3 reads as CASSPDSGYGYTF.